Sequencing of this T cell receptor (beta chain) was carried out in a study of blood T cells in healthy people across ages. It was with a sample-barcoded 5' primer and a J-beta primer mix that a second PCR of roughly 6 to 12 cycles was run. TCRdb reprocessed the 5' RACE reads via MiXCR and lists one record per CDR3 protein. Among some 1.5 million distinct CDR3 sequences listed, around 40% were seen once. This CDR3 is 13 amino acids long. Germline assignment: CDR1 DFQATT and CDR2 SNEGSKA (reference sequence). Trimming left V 2 bases short and J 6 bases short, with 13 bases between. The chain links TRBV20-1 to TRBJ1-2; no definite D call. Sequenced input: blood. The sequence was obtained from a woman between 18 and 29 years old in good health. The CDR3 DNA sequence: TGCAGTGCTAGAAATCAGCCCGAAGATGGCTACACCTTC. This codes for CSARNQPEDGYTF.